A single sample is the source of the 19 T cell receptor beta chains below, sequenced in a study of cytomegalovirus exposure and HLA in healthy donors. This PCR relied on a set of 60 Vbeta primers and 13 Jbeta primers. Using immunoSEQ multiplex PCR, the repertoire was profiled, and TCRdb retains in-frame clones only, with some absent. In all, the sample yields approximately 140,000 clones. Specimen: PBMCs. The source of these receptors is a woman aged 18-35 years in good health and CMV-seronegative.

This rearrangement joins TRBV11-2 to TRBJ2-3; 10 bases fit TRBD1. Looked up from germline, CDR1 is SGHAT and CDR2 is FQNNGV. The CDR3 runs 15 residues. Trimming at V came to 3 bases and at J to 7 bases, leaving 7 bases not matched to a gene. The CDR3 DNA is TGTGCCAGCAGCTTTAGACAGGGGGCGACCCATACGCAGTATTTT. This encodes CASSFRQGATHTQYF. Complete variable domain (other parts from reference TRBV11-2 and TRBJ2-3): EAGVAQSPRYKIIEKRQSVAFWCNPISGHATLYWYQQILGQGPKLLIQFQNNGVVDDSQLPKDRFSAERLKGVDSTLKIQPAKLEDSAVYLCASSFRQGATHTQYFGPGTRLTVL.

The chain joins TRBV4-1 to TRBJ2-1, with 9 bases aligning to TRBD2. The CDR3 is made up of 17 amino acids. The germline gives CDR1 MGHRA, CDR2 YSYEKL. The trim removed 0 bases at V and 4 bases at J, leaving 7 bases unmatched. The CDR3 DNA sequence: TGCGCCAGCAGCCAAGAGGGGCCGGGACTAGCTTACAATGAGCAGTTCTTC. Amino acids: CASSQEGPGLAYNEQFF.

V gene TRBV5-1 combines with J gene TRBJ1-3; 7 nucleotides line up with TRBD1. After removal of 4 bases from V and 3 bases from J, the junction contained 7 bases not matched to a gene. Germline V gene lookup returns CDR1 SGHRS and CDR2 YFSETQ. The CDR3 spans 15 residues. Written as DNA, the CDR3 is TGCGCCAGCAGCACCACAGGGGATTTTGGAAACACCATATATTTT. The encoded protein is CASSTTGDFGNTIYF.

The chain has TRBV6-4 and TRBJ2-1, with 13 bases aligning to TRBD2. Germline lookup yields CDR1 MRHNA and CDR2 SNTAGT. The CDR3 runs 15 residues. With V trimmed by 3 bases and J by 5 bases, 1 base remained unmatched. The CDR3, as DNA: TGTGCCAGCAGTGAACTAGCGGGAGGGAACAATGAGCAGTTCTTC. As protein: CASSELAGGNNEQFF.

The V call is TRBV5-1, the J call TRBJ2-1; 11 nucleotides match TRBD2. V lost 5 bases, J lost 0 bases, and 10 bases stayed unmatched. CDR3 length: 18 residues. Germline values: CDR1 SGHRS, CDR2 YFSETQ. The CDR3 region is CASSMRISGRVSYNEQFF. DNA of the CDR3: TGCGCCAGCAGTATGCGGATTAGCGGGAGGGTCTCCTACAATGAGCAGTTCTTC.

The CDR3 sequence is CASRKQGGDYGYTF. The CDR3 DNA is TGTGCCAGCAGAAAACAGGGCGGCGACTATGGCTACACCTTC. V is TRBV28 and J is TRBJ1-2; D is perhaps TRBD1 (6 bases). The V gene's germline CDR1 is MDHEN and CDR2 SYDVKM. The CDR3 spans 14 residues. The V gene lost 6 bases and the J gene lost 3 bases, with 14 bases spanning the gap.

V gene TRBV7-2 combines with J gene TRBJ2-7; 8 bases are shared with TRBD2. Germline V gene data show CDR1 as SGHTA and CDR2 as FQGNSA. Germline trimming cut 3 bases from V and 10 bases from J; bases unmatched to any gene: 14. CDR3 length: 15 residues. The CDR3 bases are TGTGCCAGCAGCTTGAAGCTAGCGGGCCAAAGTCCCCAGTACTTC. Translating it yields CASSLKLAGQSPQYF.

The chain uses TRBV9 and TRBJ1-1; D may be TRBD1 (5 bases). Trimming removed 0 bases from V and 3 bases from J, with 15 bases in between. Germline CDR1 reads SGDLS; CDR2 reads YYNGEE. The CDR3 spans 16 residues. This chain's CDR3 is CASSVGVLGRYTEAFF. For the CDR3, the DNA is TGTGCCAGCAGCGTAGGGGTTTTGGGGCGGTACACTGAAGCTTTCTTT.

The gene calls are TRBV11-3 and TRBJ2-7, with TRBD2 as a possible D gene (5 bases). The germline V gene has CDR1 SGHNT and CDR2 YENEEA. The V end was cut by 2 bases, the J end by 0 bases, with 11 bases between. The CDR3 totals 15 residues. DNA of the CDR3: TGTGCCAGCAGCTTATACGGGGTCGGCTCCTACGAGCAGTACGTC. Its translation is CASSLYGVGSYEQYV.

The chain combines TRBV7-6 with TRBJ2-5; perhaps TRBD1 as D (6 bases). The CDR3 is 15 amino acids. Trimming cost V 1 base and J 1 base, with 10 bases left between them. Germline V gene lookup returns CDR1 SGHVS and CDR2 FNYEAQ. CDR3 region: CASSLGLQGQETQYF. CDR3 in DNA: TGTGCCAGCAGCTTAGGGCTACAGGGCCAAGAGACCCAGTACTTC.

The chain employs TRBV4-3 and TRBJ1-1, with D tentatively TRBD1 (5 bases). The CDR3 totals 14 residues. V was cut by 1 base and J by 4 bases, with 10 bases left in between. Germline CDR1 reads LGHNA; CDR2 reads YSLEER. CDR3 sequence: CASSQVFGGTEAFF. CDR3 sequence (DNA): TGCGCCAGCAGCCAAGTTTTCGGGGGCACTGAAGCTTTCTTT.

The V and J genes are TRBV9 and TRBJ1-2, with D possibly matching TRBD1 (6 bases). Germline V gene sequence: CDR1 SGDLS, CDR2 YYNGEE. V lost 4 bases, J lost 8 bases, and 15 bases lay in between. There are 13 residues in the CDR3. For the CDR3, the DNA is TGTGCCAGCAGCTTGCAACAGGGCGACGGCTACACCTTC. It specifies CASSLQQGDGYTF.

V is TRBV6-1 and J is TRBJ2-7; tentatively, D is TRBD1 (6 bases). The germline V and J ends were trimmed by 10 bases and 2 bases, with 9 bases remaining between them. CDR1 and CDR2 from the germline V gene are MNHNS and SASEGT. This CDR3 spans 11 amino acids. The CDR3 DNA follows: TGTGCCACGGACAGAGCCTACGAGCAGTACTTC. Its protein is CATDRAYEQYF.

The chain carries TRBV2 and TRBJ2-7, with 8 positions matching TRBD2. Per germline, CDR1 SNHLY and CDR2 FYNNEI. V was clipped by 6 bases and J by 6 bases; unmatched bases: 7. The CDR3 is 13 amino acids. CDR3 protein: CASRLLAEVEQYF. DNA for the CDR3: TGTGCCAGCAGATTACTAGCGGAGGTCGAGCAGTACTTC.

This chain links TRBV5-8 with TRBJ2-7; 9 bases fit TRBD1. The CDR3 contains 15 residues. V lost 3 bases, J lost 5 bases, and 9 bases stayed unmatched. Germline CDR1 SGHTS, CDR2 YDEGEE. This CDR3 is CASSSTGGSRDEQYF. The DNA for the CDR3 is TGTGCCAGCAGCTCTACAGGGGGCTCTCGGGACGAGCAGTACTTC.

The chain uses TRBV19 and TRBJ2-6, with D possibly being TRBD1 (6 bases). V was clipped by 6 bases and J by 0 bases, with 15 bases between them. Germline V gene lookup returns CDR1 LNHDA and CDR2 SQIVND (reference sequence). CDR3 length: 17 residues. CDR3 coding DNA: TGTGCCAGTAGCAAACGACAGGCCTTCTCTGGGGCCAACGTCCTGACTTTC. This gives the protein CASSKRQAFSGANVLTF.

The chain joins TRBV30 to TRBJ1-1, with D possibly matching TRBD1 (6 bases). The V end lost 3 bases, the J end lost 0 bases, and 14 bases lay between the germline ends. This CDR3 has 15 residues. CDR1 is GTSNPN and CDR2 is SVGIG in the germline V gene (reference sequence). This chain's CDR3 is CAWRSWGLMNTEAFF. The CDR3 DNA is TGTGCCTGGAGGAGTTGGGGGCTCATGAACACTGAAGCTTTCTTT.

The genes are TRBV2 and TRBJ1-1; D gene uncertain. Trimming pared 1 base from V and 1 base from J, leaving 7 bases between. This CDR3 is 14 amino acids long. Looked up from germline, CDR1 is SNHLY and CDR2 is FYNNEI. CDR3 sequence reads: CASSEGGPNTEAFF. For the CDR3, the DNA is TGTGCCAGCAGTGAAGGCGGTCCGAACACTGAAGCTTTCTTT.

The chain employs TRBV11-3 and TRBJ2-5; a possible D gene is TRBD2 (7 bases). Germline assignment: CDR1 SGHNT and CDR2 YENEEA. The length of the CDR3 is 13 residues. The V gene lost 2 bases and the J gene lost 5 bases, with 9 bases spanning the gap. The CDR3 DNA sequence: TGTGCCAGCAGCTTAAGGGGGGGGGAGACCCAGTACTTC. Encoded protein: CASSLRGGETQYF.